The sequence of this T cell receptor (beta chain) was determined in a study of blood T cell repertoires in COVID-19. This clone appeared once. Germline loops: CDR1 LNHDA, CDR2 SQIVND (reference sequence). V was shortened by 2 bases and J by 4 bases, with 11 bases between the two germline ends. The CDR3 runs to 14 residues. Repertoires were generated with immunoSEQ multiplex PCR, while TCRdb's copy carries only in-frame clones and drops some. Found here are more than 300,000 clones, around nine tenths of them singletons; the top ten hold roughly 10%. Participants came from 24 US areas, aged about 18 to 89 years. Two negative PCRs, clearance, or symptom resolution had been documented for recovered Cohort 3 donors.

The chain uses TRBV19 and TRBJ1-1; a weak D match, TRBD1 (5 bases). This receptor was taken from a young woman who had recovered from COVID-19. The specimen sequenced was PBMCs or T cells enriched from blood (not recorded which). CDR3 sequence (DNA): TGTGCCAGTAGTATATTCGGGGGGGGCACTGAAGCTTTCTTT. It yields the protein CASSIFGGGTEAFF.